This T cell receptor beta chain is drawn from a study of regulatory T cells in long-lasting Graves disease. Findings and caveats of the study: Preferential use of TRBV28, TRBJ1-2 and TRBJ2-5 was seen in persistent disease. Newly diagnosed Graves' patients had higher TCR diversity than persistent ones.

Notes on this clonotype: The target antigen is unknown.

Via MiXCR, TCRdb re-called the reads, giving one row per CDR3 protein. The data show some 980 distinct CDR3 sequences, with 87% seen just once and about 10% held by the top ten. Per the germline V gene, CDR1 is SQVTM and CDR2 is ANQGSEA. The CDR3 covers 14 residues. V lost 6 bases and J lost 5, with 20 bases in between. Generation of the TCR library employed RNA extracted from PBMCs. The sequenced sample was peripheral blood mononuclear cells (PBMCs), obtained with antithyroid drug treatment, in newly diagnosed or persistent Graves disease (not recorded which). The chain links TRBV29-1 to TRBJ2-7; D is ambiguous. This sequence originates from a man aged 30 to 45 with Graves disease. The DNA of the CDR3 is TGCAGCGTCCCCATAGAACCCTCCCGTGACGAGCAGTACTTC. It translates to CSVPIEPSRDEQYF.